This entry lists 9 T cell receptor beta chains sequenced from one sample in a study of CD8 T cells in Susac syndrome (dated by TCRdb to between 2018 and 2020). The protocol used for the library was the immunoSEQ multiplex PCR assay. RNA was extracted using the RNeasy kit, and roughly 0.45 to 1 microgram was reverse transcribed with random hexamers. TCRdb reanalyzed the raw reads on its own, using fastp at Q25 for trimming and MiXCR for clone calling, and kept in-frame beta chains. When rows share a CDR3 protein, they turn into one entry using the most common DNA and genes. For this sample the table gives more than 150,000 distinct CDR3 sequences, of which about 95% were detected only once. The leading ten clones occupy under 0.15% of the sample. Sequenced material: CD8+ T cells from PBMCs. The receptors stem from a human donor with multiple sclerosis.

This chain connects TRBV7-9 to TRBJ2-1; D not certain. CDR3 length: 13 amino acids. The germline V gene has CDR1 SEHNR and CDR2 FQNEAQ (reference sequence). Deletions cut 8 bases from V and 4 bases from J, with 12 bases between. CDR3 nucleotides: TGTGCCAGCGGTTTGGCTGAATACAATGAGCAGTTCTTC. It specifies CASGLAEYNEQFF. The whole variable domain, remainder taken from reference TRBV7-9 and TRBJ2-1, is DTGVSQNPRHKITKRGQNVTFRCDPISEHNRLYWYRQTLGQGPEFLTYFQNEAQLEKSRLLSDRFSAERPKGSFSTLEIQRTEQGDSAMYLCASGLAEYNEQFFGPGTRLTVL.

The chain has TRBV27 and TRBJ2-7; TRBD2 is a possible D gene (6 bases). Trimming removed 5 bases at V and 2 bases at J, with 19 bases between. In germline, CDR1 is MNHEY, CDR2 SMNVEV (reference sequence). The CDR3 has 16 residues. The CDR3 loop reads CASSLDIGTAAYEQYF. The CDR3 DNA is TGTGCCAGCAGTCTAGATATTGGGACTGCCGCCTACGAGCAGTACTTC.

The chain links TRBV30 to TRBJ1-1, with a possible D match to TRBD1 (5 bases). The CDR3 is 13 amino acids. Between the trimmed V and J ends, which lost 5 bases and 5 bases, there was a span of 15 bases. Germline CDR1 is GTSNPN and CDR2 is SVGIG (reference sequence). The CDR3 reads CAWELGVRTEAFF. CDR3 DNA sequence: TGTGCCTGGGAGCTGGGGGTACGGACTGAAGCTTTCTTT.

This chain joins TRBV3-1 and TRBJ1-5, with unresolved D. Trimming pared 0 bases from V and 6 bases from J, leaving 3 bases between. This CDR3 comprises 12 residues. Germline assignment: CDR1 LGHDT and CDR2 YNNKEL (reference sequence). The CDR3 protein is CASSQEGQPQHF. CDR3 sequence (DNA): TGTGCCAGCAGCCAAGAAGGTCAGCCCCAGCATTTT.

V is TRBV28 and J is TRBJ2-6; D possibly matches TRBD1 or TRBD2 (6 bases each). The length of the CDR3 is 17 residues. The germline V gene encodes CDR1 MDHEN and CDR2 SYDVKM. V was shortened by 1 base and J by 0 bases, with 10 bases between the two germline ends. The CDR3 reads CASSLSTGASGANVLTF. The DNA of the CDR3 is TGTGCCAGCAGTTTATCCACGGGGGCCTCTGGGGCCAACGTCCTGACTTTC. The whole variable domain, filled in from reference TRBV28 and TRBJ2-6, reads DVKVTQSSRYLVKRTGEKVFLECVQDMDHENMFWYRQDPGLGLRLIYFSYDVKMKEKGDIPEGYSVSREKKERFSLILESASTNQTSMYLCASSLSTGASGANVLTFGAGSRLTVL.

This clonotype showed up just once. The chain combines TRBV7-9 with TRBJ1-1, with D unresolved. The CDR3 covers 14 residues. Germline lookup yields CDR1 SEHNR and CDR2 FQNEAQ (reference sequence). V was trimmed by 5 bases and J by 0 bases, leaving 10 bases between them. CDR3 in amino acids: CASSPDLMNTEAFF. For the CDR3, the DNA is TGTGCCAGCAGCCCTGACCTGATGAACACTGAAGCTTTCTTT.

The chain carries TRBV15 and TRBJ2-7; D possibly uses TRBD1 or TRBD2 (5 bases each). Germline CDR1 and CDR2: LNHNV and YYDKDF (reference sequence). V lost 3 bases, J lost 6 bases, and 18 bases lay in between. The CDR3 is 15 amino acids. DNA for the CDR3: TGTGCCACCAGCAGGGATTCCGGGACGGCAACCGAGCAGTACGTC. Protein product: CATSRDSGTATEQYV.

The rearrangement links TRBV5-6 to TRBJ2-3, with 13 bases identical to TRBD2. The V segment lost 4 bases and the J segment 6 bases; nucleotides outside the gene matches: 8. The CDR3 is 16 residues long. Germline V gives CDR1 SGHDT, CDR2 YYEEEE. The DNA of the CDR3 is TGTGCCAGCAGCGAGAGACTAGCGGGGGGAGGTGATACGCAGTATTTT. Protein product: CASSERLAGGGDTQYF.

V gene TRBV14 combines with J gene TRBJ1-2; no clear D. CDR1 is SGHDN and CDR2 is FVKESK in the germline V gene. The CDR3 spans 14 residues. The V end was cut by 4 bases, the J end by 4 bases, with 13 bases between. The CDR3 nucleotides are TGTGCCAGCAGCCGCCGACCAGAAATCTATGGCTACACCTTC. Translated, it gives CASSRRPEIYGYTF. Full variable domain (rest looked up from reference TRBV14 and TRBJ1-2): EAGVTQFPSHSVIEKGQTVTLRCDPISGHDNLYWYRRVMGKEIKFLLHFVKESKQDESGMPNNRFLAERTGGTYSTLKVQPAELEDSGVYFCASSRRPEIYGYTFGSGTRLTVV.